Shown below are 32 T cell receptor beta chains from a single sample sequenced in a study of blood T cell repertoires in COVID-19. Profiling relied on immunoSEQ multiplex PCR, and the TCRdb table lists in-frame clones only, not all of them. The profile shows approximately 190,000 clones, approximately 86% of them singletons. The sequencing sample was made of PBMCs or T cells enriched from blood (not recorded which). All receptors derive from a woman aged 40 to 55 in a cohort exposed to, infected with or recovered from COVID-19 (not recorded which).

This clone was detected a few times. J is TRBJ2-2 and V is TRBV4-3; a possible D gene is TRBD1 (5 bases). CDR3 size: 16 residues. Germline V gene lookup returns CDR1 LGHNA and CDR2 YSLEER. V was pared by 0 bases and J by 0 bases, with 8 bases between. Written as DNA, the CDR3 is TGCGCCAGCAGCCAAGATGCCAGGGCGAACACCGGGGAGCTGTTTTTT. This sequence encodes CASSQDARANTGELFF.

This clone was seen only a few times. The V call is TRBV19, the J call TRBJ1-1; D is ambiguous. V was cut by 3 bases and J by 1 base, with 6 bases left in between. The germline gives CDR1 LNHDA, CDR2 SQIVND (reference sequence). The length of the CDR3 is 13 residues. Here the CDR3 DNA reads TGTGCCAGTAGTATTTCCAGGAACACTGAAGCTTTCTTT. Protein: CASSISRNTEAFF.

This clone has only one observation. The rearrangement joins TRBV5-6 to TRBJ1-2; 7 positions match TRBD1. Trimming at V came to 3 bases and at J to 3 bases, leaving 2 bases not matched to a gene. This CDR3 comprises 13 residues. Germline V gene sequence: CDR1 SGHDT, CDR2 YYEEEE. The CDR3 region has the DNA TGTGCCAGCAGCTACACAGGGGACTATGGCTACACCTTC. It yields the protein CASSYTGDYGYTF.

DNA of the CDR3: TGTGCCAGCAGCCGGACGGGACTAGAATACGAGCAGTACTTC. Translated: CASSRTGLEYEQYF. The chain has TRBV5-4 and TRBJ2-7; 8 positions agree with TRBD2. V lost 4 bases to trimming and J lost 4 bases; unmatched junction nucleotides: 7. Germline assignment: CDR1 SGHNT and CDR2 YYREEE (reference sequence). The CDR3 sequence is 14 residues long.

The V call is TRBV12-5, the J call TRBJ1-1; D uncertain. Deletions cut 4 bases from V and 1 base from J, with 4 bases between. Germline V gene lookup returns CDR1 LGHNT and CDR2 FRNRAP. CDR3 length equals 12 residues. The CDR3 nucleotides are TGTGCTAGTGGTTCAGAGAACACTGAAGCTTTCTTT. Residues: CASGSENTEAFF.

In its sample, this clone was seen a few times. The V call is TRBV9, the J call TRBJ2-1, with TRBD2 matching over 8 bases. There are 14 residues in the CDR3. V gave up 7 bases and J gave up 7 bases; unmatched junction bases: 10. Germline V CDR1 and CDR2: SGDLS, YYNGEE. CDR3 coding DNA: TGTGCCAGCCGCCGGGGGGGGTTGGGTAATGAGCAGTTCTTC. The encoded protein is CASRRGGLGNEQFF.

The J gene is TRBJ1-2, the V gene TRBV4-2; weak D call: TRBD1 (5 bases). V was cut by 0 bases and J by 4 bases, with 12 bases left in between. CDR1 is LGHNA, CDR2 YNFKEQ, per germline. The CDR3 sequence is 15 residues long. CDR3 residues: CASSQDGHNLYGYTF. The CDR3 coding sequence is TGTGCCAGCAGCCAAGACGGACACAACCTCTATGGCTACACCTTC.

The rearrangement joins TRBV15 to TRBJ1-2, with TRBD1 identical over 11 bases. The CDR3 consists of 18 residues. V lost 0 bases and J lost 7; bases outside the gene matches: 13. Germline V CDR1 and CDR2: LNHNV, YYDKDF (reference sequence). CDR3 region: CATSRDWGQGVLTGGYTF. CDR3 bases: TGTGCCACCAGCAGAGATTGGGGACAGGGGGTTCTGACTGGTGGCTACACCTTC.

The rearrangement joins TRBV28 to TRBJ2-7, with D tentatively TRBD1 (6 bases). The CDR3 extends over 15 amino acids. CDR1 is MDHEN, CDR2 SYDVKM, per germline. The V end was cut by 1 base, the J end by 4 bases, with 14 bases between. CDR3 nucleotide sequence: TGTGCCAGCAGTTTATCGGCAGGGGCCGGATACGAGCAGTACTTC. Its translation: CASSLSAGAGYEQYF.

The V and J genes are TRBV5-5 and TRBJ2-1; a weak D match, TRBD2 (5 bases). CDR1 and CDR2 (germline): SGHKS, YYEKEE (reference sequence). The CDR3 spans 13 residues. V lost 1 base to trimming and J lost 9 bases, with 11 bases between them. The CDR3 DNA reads TGTGCCAGCAGCTTGTATTGGGCGGGTGAGCAGTTCTTC. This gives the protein CASSLYWAGEQFF.

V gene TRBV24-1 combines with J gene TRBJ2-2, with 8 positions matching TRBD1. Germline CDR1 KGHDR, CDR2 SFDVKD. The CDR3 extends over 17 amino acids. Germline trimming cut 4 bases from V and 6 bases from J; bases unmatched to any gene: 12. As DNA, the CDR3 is TGTGCCACCAGTGACCCACGGACAGGGCGTGGTCCCGGGGAGCTGTTTTTT. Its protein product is CATSDPRTGRGPGELFF.

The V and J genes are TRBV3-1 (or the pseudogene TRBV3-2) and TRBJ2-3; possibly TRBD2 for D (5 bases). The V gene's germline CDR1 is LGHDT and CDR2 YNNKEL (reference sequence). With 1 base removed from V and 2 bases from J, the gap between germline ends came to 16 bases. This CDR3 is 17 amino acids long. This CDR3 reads CASSQAFGGSLTDTQYF. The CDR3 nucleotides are TGTGCCAGCAGCCAAGCGTTCGGAGGATCACTCACAGATACGCAGTATTTT.

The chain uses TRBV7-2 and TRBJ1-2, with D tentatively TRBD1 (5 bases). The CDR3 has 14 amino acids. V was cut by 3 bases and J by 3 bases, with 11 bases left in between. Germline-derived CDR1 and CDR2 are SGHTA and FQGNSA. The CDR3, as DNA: TGTGCCAGCAGCTTCTCAGGGAATGACTATGGCTACACCTTC. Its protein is CASSFSGNDYGYTF. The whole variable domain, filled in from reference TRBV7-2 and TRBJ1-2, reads GAGVSQSPSNKVTEKGKDVELRCDPISGHTALYWYRQSLGQGLEFLIYFQGNSAPDKSGLPSDRFSAERTGGSVSTLTIQRTQQEDSAVYLCASSFSGNDYGYTFGSGTRLTVV.

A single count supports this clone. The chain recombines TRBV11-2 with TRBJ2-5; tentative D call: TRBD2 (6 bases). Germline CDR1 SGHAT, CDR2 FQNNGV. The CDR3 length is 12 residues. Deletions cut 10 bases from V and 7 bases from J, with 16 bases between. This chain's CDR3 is CATLGKGGTQYF. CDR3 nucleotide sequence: TGTGCCACCCTGGGGAAGGGAGGGACCCAGTACTTC. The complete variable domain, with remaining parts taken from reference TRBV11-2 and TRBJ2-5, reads EAGVAQSPRYKIIEKRQSVAFWCNPISGHATLYWYQQILGQGPKLLIQFQNNGVVDDSQLPKDRFSAERLKGVDSTLKIQPAKLEDSAVYLCATLGKGGTQYFGPGTRLLVL.

CDR3 in DNA: TGCGCCAGCAGCCCGTACAGGGAATCCTATAATTCACCCCTCCACTTT. Protein sequence: CASSPYRESYNSPLHF. The rearrangement joins TRBV5-1 to TRBJ1-6; the D gene is possibly TRBD1 (6 bases). Germline CDR1 is SGHRS and CDR2 is YFSETQ. V was trimmed by 4 bases and J by 1 base, leaving 12 bases between them. The CDR3 totals 16 residues.

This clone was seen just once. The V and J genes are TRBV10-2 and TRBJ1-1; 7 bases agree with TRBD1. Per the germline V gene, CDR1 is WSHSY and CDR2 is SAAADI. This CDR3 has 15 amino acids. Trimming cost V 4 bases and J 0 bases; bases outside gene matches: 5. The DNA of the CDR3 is TGCGCCAGCAGTGGTCGTGGGACAGTGAACACTGAAGCTTTCTTT. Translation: CASSGRGTVNTEAFF.

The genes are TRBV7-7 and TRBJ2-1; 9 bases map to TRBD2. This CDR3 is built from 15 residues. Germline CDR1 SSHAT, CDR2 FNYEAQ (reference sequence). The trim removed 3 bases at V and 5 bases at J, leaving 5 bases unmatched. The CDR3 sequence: CASSFGLAFHNEQFF. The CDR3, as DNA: TGTGCCAGCAGCTTCGGACTAGCGTTCCACAATGAGCAGTTCTTC.

CDR3 in amino acids: CASSEFRRTGANTDTQYF. CDR3 nucleotide sequence: TGTGCCAGCAGTGAATTTCGTCGGACAGGGGCGAACACAGATACGCAGTATTTT. The chain has TRBV6-1 and TRBJ2-3, with 9 bases matching TRBD1. The germline CDR1 and CDR2 sequences are MNHNS and SASEGT. The V gene end was trimmed by 2 bases and the J gene end by 2 bases; junction bases not matched to a gene: 11. This CDR3 comprises 18 residues.

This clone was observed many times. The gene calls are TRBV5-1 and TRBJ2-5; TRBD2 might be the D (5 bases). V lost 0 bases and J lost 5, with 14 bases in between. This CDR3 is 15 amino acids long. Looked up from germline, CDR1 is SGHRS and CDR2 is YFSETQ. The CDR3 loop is CASSLALRVQETQYF. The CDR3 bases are TGCGCCAGCAGCTTGGCTTTGAGGGTTCAGGAGACCCAGTACTTC.

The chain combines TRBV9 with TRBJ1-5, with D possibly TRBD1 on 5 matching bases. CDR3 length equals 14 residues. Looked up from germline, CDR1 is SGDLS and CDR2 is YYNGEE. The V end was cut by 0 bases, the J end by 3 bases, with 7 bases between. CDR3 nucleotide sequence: TGTGCCAGCAGCGTAGCAGGGTCCAATCAGCCCCAGCATTTT. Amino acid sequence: CASSVAGSNQPQHF.

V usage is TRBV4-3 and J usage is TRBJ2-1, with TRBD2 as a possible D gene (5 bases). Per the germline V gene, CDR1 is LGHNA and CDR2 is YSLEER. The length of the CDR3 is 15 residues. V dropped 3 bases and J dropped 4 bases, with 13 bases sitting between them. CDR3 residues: CASSQQRLRYNEQFF. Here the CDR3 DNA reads TGCGCCAGCAGCCAGCAGCGGTTAAGATACAATGAGCAGTTCTTC.

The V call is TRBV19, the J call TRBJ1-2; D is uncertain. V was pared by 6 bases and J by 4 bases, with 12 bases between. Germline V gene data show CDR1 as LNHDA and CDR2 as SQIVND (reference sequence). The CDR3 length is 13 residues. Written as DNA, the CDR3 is TGTGCCAGTAGCCAAGGACTGGTCTATGGCTACACCTTC. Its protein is CASSQGLVYGYTF.

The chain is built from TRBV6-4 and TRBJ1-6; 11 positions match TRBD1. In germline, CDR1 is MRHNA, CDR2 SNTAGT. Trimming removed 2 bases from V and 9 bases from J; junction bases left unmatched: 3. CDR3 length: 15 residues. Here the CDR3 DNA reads TGTGCCAGCAGTGACGAGGGGACAGGGGGTTCACCCCTCCACTTT. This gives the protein CASSDEGTGGSPLHF.

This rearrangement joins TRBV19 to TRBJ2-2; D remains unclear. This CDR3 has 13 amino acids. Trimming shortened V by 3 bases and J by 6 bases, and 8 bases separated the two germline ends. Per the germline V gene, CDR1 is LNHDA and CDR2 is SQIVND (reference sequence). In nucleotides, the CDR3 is TGTGCCAGTAGTATCGGGTCTGCCGGGGAGCTGTTTTTT. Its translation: CASSIGSAGELFF.

CDR3 sequence: CASSATGTSTDTQYF. The CDR3 nucleotides are TGTGCCAGCAGCGCGACAGGGACTAGCACAGATACGCAGTATTTT. This sequence joins TRBV9 and TRBJ2-3; D perhaps matches TRBD1 (7 bases). V lost 3 bases to trimming and J lost 0 bases, with 11 bases between them. The CDR3 has 15 residues. Germline lookup yields CDR1 SGDLS and CDR2 YYNGEE. Complete variable domain (other parts from reference TRBV9 and TRBJ2-3): DSGVTQTPKHLITATGQRVTLRCSPRSGDLSVYWYQQSLDQGLQFLIQYYNGEERAKGNILERFSAQQFPDLHSELNLSSLELGDSALYFCASSATGTSTDTQYFGPGTRLTVL.

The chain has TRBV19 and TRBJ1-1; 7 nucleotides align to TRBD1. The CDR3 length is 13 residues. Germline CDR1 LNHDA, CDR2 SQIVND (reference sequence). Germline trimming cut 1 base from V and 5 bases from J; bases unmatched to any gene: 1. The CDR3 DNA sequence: TGTGCCAGTAGTATAGGACAGGGTACTGAAGCTTTCTTT. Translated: CASSIGQGTEAFF.

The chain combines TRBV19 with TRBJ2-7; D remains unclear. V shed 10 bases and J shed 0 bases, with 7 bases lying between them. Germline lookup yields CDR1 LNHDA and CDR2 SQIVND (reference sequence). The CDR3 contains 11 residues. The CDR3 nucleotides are TGTGCCACGCGCTCCTCCTACGAGCAGTACTTC. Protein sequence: CATRSSYEQYF.

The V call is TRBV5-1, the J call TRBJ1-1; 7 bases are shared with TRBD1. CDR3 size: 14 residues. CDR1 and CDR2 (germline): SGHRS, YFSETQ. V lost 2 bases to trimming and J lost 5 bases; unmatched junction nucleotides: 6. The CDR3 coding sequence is TGCGCCAGCAGCTTACAGGCAGGGGGAACTGAAGCTTTCTTT. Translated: CASSLQAGGTEAFF.

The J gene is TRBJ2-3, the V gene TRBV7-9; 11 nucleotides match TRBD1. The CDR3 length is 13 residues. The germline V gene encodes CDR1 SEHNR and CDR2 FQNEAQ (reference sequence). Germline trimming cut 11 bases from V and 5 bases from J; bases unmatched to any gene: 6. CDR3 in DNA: TGTGCCGGACAGGGGGCGCGAGTAGATACGCAGTATTTT. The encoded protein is CAGQGARVDTQYF.

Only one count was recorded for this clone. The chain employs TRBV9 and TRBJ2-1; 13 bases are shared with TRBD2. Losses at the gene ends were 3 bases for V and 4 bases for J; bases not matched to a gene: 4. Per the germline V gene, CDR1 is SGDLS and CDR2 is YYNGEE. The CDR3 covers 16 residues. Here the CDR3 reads CASSETSGGFYNEQFF. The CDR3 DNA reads TGTGCCAGCAGCGAGACTAGCGGGGGGTTTTACAATGAGCAGTTCTTC.

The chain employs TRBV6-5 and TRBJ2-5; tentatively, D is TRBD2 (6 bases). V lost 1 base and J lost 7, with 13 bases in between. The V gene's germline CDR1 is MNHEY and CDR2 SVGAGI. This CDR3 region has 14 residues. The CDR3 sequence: CASSYLAVQGTQYF. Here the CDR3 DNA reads TGTGCCAGCAGTTACTTAGCGGTTCAGGGGACCCAGTACTTC.

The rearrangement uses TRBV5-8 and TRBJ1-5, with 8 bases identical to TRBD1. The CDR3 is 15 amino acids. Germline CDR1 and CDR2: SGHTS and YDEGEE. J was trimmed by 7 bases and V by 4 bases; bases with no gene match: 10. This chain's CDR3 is CASSDRGELWQPQHF. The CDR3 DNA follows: TGTGCCAGCAGCGACAGGGGAGAGTTATGGCAGCCCCAGCATTTT.